These 30 T cell receptor beta chains came from one sample sequenced in a study of blood T cells in healthy people across ages (dated by TCRdb to the mid-2010s). The method was 5' RACE. TCRdb lists the instrument as Illumina HiSeq 2500. A second roughly 7 to 11 cycle PCR used a sample-barcoded 5' primer and a J-beta primer mix. Using fastp trimming at Q25 and MiXCR clonotype assembly, TCRdb reanalyzed the public sequencing data and kept in-frame beta chains. Rows with a matching CDR3 protein are joined into one entry that keeps the most common DNA and genes. For this sample there are about 1.5 million distinct CDR3 sequences; 35% to 45% appear just once. The ten largest account for 6.5% to 10% of the sample. The sequenced sample was blood. These receptors were taken from a woman under 30 in good health.

The CDR3 coding sequence is TGTGCCATCAGTGAGCGGGTGGGAGAAGCTTTCTTT. Its protein product is CAISERVGEAFF. V is TRBV10-3 and J is TRBJ1-1; D not certain. The ends were cut back, 2 bases at V and 8 bases at J, with 9 bases in the middle. This CDR3 is built from 12 residues. Per the germline V gene, CDR1 is ENHRY and CDR2 is SYGVKD.

This clonotype was seen more than once but under ten times. V and J are TRBV5-1 and TRBJ2-3; 9 bases line up with TRBD2. V trimming: 0 bases; J trimming: 3 bases; junction bases outside the gene matches: 11. Germline V gene lookup returns CDR1 SGHRS and CDR2 YFSETQ. This CDR3 has 18 residues. CDR3 in amino acids: CASSLVISGAGGTDTQYF. The CDR3 DNA reads TGCGCCAGCAGCTTGGTAATATCTGGAGCGGGAGGTACAGATACGCAGTATTTT. Filled out from reference TRBV5-1 and TRBJ2-3, the complete variable domain reads KAGVTQTPRYLIKTRGQQVTLSCSPISGHRSVSWYQQTPGQGLQFLFEYFSETQRNKGNFPGRFSGRQFSNSRSEMNVSTLELGDSALYLCASSLVISGAGGTDTQYFGPGTRLTVL.

This chain connects TRBV6-1 to TRBJ2-1; TRBD1 or TRBD2 may be the D gene (6 bases each). The CDR3 is 17 amino acids. V was shortened by 6 bases and J by 6 bases, with 24 bases between the two germline ends. The germline V gene has CDR1 MNHNS and CDR2 SASEGT. The CDR3 reads CASSIMSGSGGRNEQFF. The CDR3 DNA is TGTGCCAGCAGCATAATGTCAGGGTCCGGGGGCCGCAATGAGCAGTTCTTC.

This clonotype was counted between two and nine times. The gene calls are TRBV2 and TRBJ2-7; TRBD2 agrees at 10 bases. Germline lookup yields CDR1 SNHLY and CDR2 FYNNEI. The V and J ends lost 10 bases and 2 bases, in that order; junction bases with no gene match: 11. The CDR3 consists of 15 residues. The CDR3 loop reads CATGPPSGRTYEQYF. The CDR3 nucleotides read TGTGCCACTGGGCCTCCTAGCGGGAGAACCTACGAGCAGTACTTC.

The chain joins TRBV7-2 to TRBJ2-4, with D perhaps matching TRBD2 (6 bases). The last part of the DNA fits TRBJ2-5 better; the J call may be wrong. The V gene's germline CDR1 is SGHTA and CDR2 FQGNSA. The CDR3 contains 15 residues. CDR3 nucleotides: TGTACCAGCAGCAGTCTGTTTGGGGGGCAAGAGACCCAGTACTTC. Its protein product is CTSSSLFGGQETQYF.

This clonotype has just a few counts. The genes are TRBV10-3 and TRBJ2-7, with 10 bases identical to TRBD2. The CDR3 length is 14 residues. CDR1 and CDR2 from the germline V gene are ENHRY and SYGVKD. V was pared by 6 bases and J by 1 base, with 3 bases of the junction left unmatched. CDR3 sequence: CAISLLAGSYEQYF. In DNA, the CDR3 is TGTGCCATCAGCCTACTAGCGGGATCCTACGAGCAGTACTTC.

CDR3 nucleotide sequence: TGCAGCATTTCCATGGGGGTTACTGAAGCTTTCTTT. Translating it yields CSISMGVTEAFF. The V gene is TRBV29-1, the J gene TRBJ1-1; D is perhaps TRBD1 (5 bases). The germline V gene has CDR1 SQVTM and CDR2 ANQGSEA. This CDR3 is 12 amino acids long. V was trimmed by 8 bases and J by 5 bases, leaving 15 bases between them. The full variable domain, with the rest looked up from reference TRBV29-1 and TRBJ1-1, is SAVISQKPSRDICQRGTSLTIQCQVDSQVTMMFWYRQQPGQSLTLIATANQGSEATYESGFVIDKFPISRPNLTFSTLTVSNMSPEDSSIYLCSISMGVTEAFFGQGTRLTVV.

The chain is built from TRBV20-1 and TRBJ2-1, with 12 bases identical to TRBD2. CDR1 DFQATT and CDR2 SNEGSKA come from the germline V gene (reference sequence). After removal of 7 bases from V and 7 bases from J, the junction contained 8 bases not matched to a gene. The CDR3 consists of 14 residues. For the CDR3, the DNA is TGCAGTGGGATACTAGCGGGGGGTTTTAATGAGCAGTTCTTC. Translated: CSGILAGGFNEQFF.

The chain employs TRBV14 and TRBJ2-3; D may be TRBD2 (6 bases). Trimming cost V 2 bases and J 4 bases, with 19 bases left between them. This CDR3 contains 17 residues. CDR1 is SGHDN and CDR2 is FVKESK in the germline V gene. This CDR3 is CASSQFHSAGGSDTQYF. CDR3 sequence (DNA): TGTGCCAGCAGCCAATTTCACTCAGCGGGTGGCTCAGATACGCAGTATTTT.

The table lists this clonotype with a few counts. The chain employs TRBV11-2 and TRBJ2-3; D unresolved. The CDR3 totals 15 residues. The ends were cut back, 4 bases at V and 5 bases at J, with 16 bases in the middle. Germline values: CDR1 SGHAT, CDR2 FQNNGV. CDR3 DNA: TGTGCCAGCAGCTATATGGGATCGGCTCTAGATACGCAGTATTTT. It specifies CASSYMGSALDTQYF.

This clonotype was found a few times. The CDR3 nucleotides read TGTGCCAGCAGTGGGAATCGGGAGCAGTACTTC. Translation: CASSGNREQYF. This sequence joins TRBV2 and TRBJ2-5, with a weak D call TRBD2 (6 bases). The CDR3 runs to 11 residues. Deletions cut 4 bases from V and 11 bases from J, with 11 bases between. CDR1 SNHLY and CDR2 FYNNEI come from the germline V gene.

In its sample, this clonotype was seen a few times. The CDR3, as DNA: TGTGCCAGCAGTGAAGGGGTGGTCTACGAGCAGTACTTC. This encodes CASSEGVVYEQYF. The gene calls are TRBV6-1 and TRBJ2-7; D is ambiguous. CDR3 length equals 13 residues. V lost 1 base and J 3 bases, leaving 7 bases between the germline ends. Looked up from germline, CDR1 is MNHNS and CDR2 is SASEGT.

The V call is TRBV4-3, the J call TRBJ2-1; tentatively, D is TRBD2 (5 bases). Deletions cut 0 bases from V and 5 bases from J, with 17 bases between. From germline, CDR1 is LGHNA and CDR2 YSLEER. The CDR3 sequence is 17 residues long. The CDR3 DNA reads TGCGCCAGCAGCCAAGATATCGTCGGCGGGCATGACAATGAGCAGTTCTTC. Encoded protein: CASSQDIVGGHDNEQFF.

The V call is TRBV20-1, the J call TRBJ1-2; no clear D gene. Trimming stripped 5 bases from V and 1 base from J, with 11 bases between. The CDR3 consists of 13 residues. Germline V gives CDR1 DFQATT, CDR2 SNEGSKA (reference sequence). CDR3 sequence (DNA): TGCAGTGCTCAGATGAGAGATAACTATGGCTACACCTTC. This encodes CSAQMRDNYGYTF.

This clonotype was seen a handful of times. This sequence joins TRBV10-3 and TRBJ2-2, with D perhaps TRBD1 (5 bases). The V gene's germline CDR1 is ENHRY and CDR2 SYGVKD. Trimming shortened V by 6 bases and J by 1 base, and 9 bases separated the two germline ends. This CDR3 has 14 amino acids. The CDR3 DNA is TGTGCCATCAGGGACCAGGGGAACACCGGGGAGCTGTTTTTT. Translated: CAIRDQGNTGELFF.

This chain uses TRBV3-1 with TRBJ2-4; 8 nucleotides align to TRBD2. The germline V gene encodes CDR1 LGHDT and CDR2 YNNKEL (reference sequence). The CDR3 contains 12 residues. V lost 7 bases to trimming and J lost 14 bases; unmatched junction nucleotides: 10. The CDR3 sequence: CASTIQREGEYF. CDR3 coding DNA: TGTGCCAGCACGATACAACGGGAGGGCGAGTACTTC.

This clonotype was seen only a few times. V and J are TRBV4-1 and TRBJ2-5, with 8 bases aligning to TRBD2. With 1 base clipped from V and 5 bases from J, the junction kept 9 bases outside the gene matches. Germline CDR1 is MGHRA and CDR2 is YSYEKL. The CDR3 has 16 amino acids. CDR3 loop: CASSQGGGRFLETQYF. In nucleotides, the CDR3 is TGCGCCAGCAGCCAAGGTGGCGGGAGGTTTTTGGAGACCCAGTACTTC.

This chain links TRBV12-3 or TRBV12-4 with TRBJ2-7, with no clear D. Trimming took off 5 bases at V and 3 bases at J, with 14 bases between the two ends. This CDR3 is built from 14 residues. The CDR3 coding sequence is TGTGCCAGCAGTCCCCCCCTCGATTTCTACGAGCAGTACTTC. Translated, it gives CASSPPLDFYEQYF.

This chain uses TRBV6-6 with TRBJ2-3; D uncertain. The germline V gene encodes CDR1 MNHNY and CDR2 SVGAGI (reference sequence). The CDR3 contains 11 residues. With 11 bases removed from V and 0 bases from J, the gap between germline ends came to 6 bases. CDR3 DNA sequence: TGTGCCGCCACCAGCACAGATACGCAGTATTTT. Translating it yields CAATSTDTQYF.

J is TRBJ2-5 and V is TRBV11-2; perhaps TRBD1 as D (6 bases). Germline V CDR1 and CDR2: SGHAT, FQNNGV. This CDR3 is built from 12 residues. V lost 5 bases and J lost 7, with 11 bases in between. Written as DNA, the CDR3 is TGTGCCAGCAGCCCCGACAGGTTGACCCAGTACTTC. This gives the protein CASSPDRLTQYF.

The chain joins TRBV20-1 to TRBJ2-5, with D perhaps TRBD2 (5 bases). Germline values: CDR1 DFQATT, CDR2 SNEGSKA (reference sequence). Trimming took 8 bases from V and 2 from J, leaving 27 bases between them. The CDR3 is made up of 17 amino acids. CDR3 DNA sequence: TGCAGTCCCTCGCCCGGACTCCCGTTGGGATCTCAAGAGACCCAGTACTTC. Encoded protein: CSPSPGLPLGSQETQYF.

V usage is TRBV4-1 and J usage is TRBJ1-1, with TRBD1 as a possible D gene (5 bases). V was shortened by 0 bases and J by 7 bases, with 6 bases between the two germline ends. The CDR3 extends over 12 amino acids. Germline assignment: CDR1 MGHRA and CDR2 YSYEKL. In DNA form, the CDR3 reads TGCGCCAGCAGCCAAGAGGGGGGTGAAGCTTTCTTT. Translated: CASSQEGGEAFF.

This clonotype was seen a handful of times. The J gene is TRBJ2-4, the V gene TRBV6-4; TRBD2 is a possible D gene (6 bases). The CDR3 consists of 16 residues. The V gene's germline CDR1 is MRHNA and CDR2 SNTAGT. Trimming shortened V by 11 bases and J by 12 bases, and 32 bases separated the two germline ends. Here the CDR3 DNA reads TGTGCCTGCTTCCCAAGGGAAAGGGAGGCTATAGGCCATCAGTACTTC. Translating it yields CACFPREREAIGHQYF.

This clonotype was recorded a few times. The chain combines TRBV21-1 with TRBJ2-4; TRBD1, the table's D call, lacks a check against the DNA. TRBV21-1 has pseudogene status. This CDR3 spans 19 amino acids. The CDR3 DNA follows: TGTGCCAGCAGCGGTCGTCCCGGGACAGGGGCCCGAGCCAAAAACATTCAGTACTTC. Protein: CASSGRPGTGARAKNIQYF.

The V and J genes are TRBV7-9 and TRBJ1-5; D not resolved. The CDR3 extends over 12 amino acids. The germline V gene encodes CDR1 SEHNR and CDR2 FQNEAQ (reference sequence). The V end was cut by 4 bases, the J end by 7 bases, with 8 bases between. In DNA, the CDR3 is TGTGCCAGCAGCTCCGGGTGGCAGCCCCAGCATTTT. Its translation is CASSSGWQPQHF.

This clonotype was counted between two and nine times. One junction end does not reproduce the germline sequence, and a read error may be involved. This chain uses TRBV5-1 with TRBJ1-4; D possibly corresponds to TRBD1 (5 bases). The germline V gene encodes CDR1 SGHRS and CDR2 YFSETQ. This CDR3 region has 15 residues. In DNA form, the CDR3 reads TGCGCCAGCAGCTTGGGACAGACAACTAATGAAAAACCGTTTTTT. This sequence encodes CASSLGQTTNEKPFF.

The rearrangement joins TRBV2 to TRBJ2-4, with a possible D match to TRBD1 (6 bases). The CDR3 runs to 16 residues. Germline lookup yields CDR1 SNHLY and CDR2 FYNNEI. V shed 2 bases and J shed 8 bases, with 19 bases lying between them. DNA of the CDR3: TGTGCCAGCAGTGAAAATCAGGGGCCCCCCCAAGACATTCAGTACTTC. Translating gives CASSENQGPPQDIQYF.

This chain joins TRBV20-1 and TRBJ2-1; D gene unclear. This CDR3 region has 13 residues. Trimming stripped 6 bases from V and 1 base from J, with 10 bases between. Looked up from germline, CDR1 is DFQATT and CDR2 is SNEGSKA (reference sequence). CDR3 in DNA: TGCAGTGCAGCTAGGCCGTCCTACAATGAGCAGTTCTTC. It is translated as CSAARPSYNEQFF.

This clonotype was found a few times. V and J are TRBV4-1 and TRBJ1-1; tentative D call: TRBD1 (6 bases). The CDR3 runs 15 residues. Per germline, CDR1 MGHRA and CDR2 YSYEKL. V lost 4 bases and J lost 4, with 16 bases in between. Here the CDR3 DNA reads TGCGCCAGCAGCCTCCCACAGGGCAGATTCACTGAAGCTTTCTTT. It is translated as CASSLPQGRFTEAFF.

This sequence joins TRBV11-2 and TRBJ1-4, with 12 bases matching TRBD1. The CDR3 sequence is 18 residues long. V gave up 5 bases and J gave up 8 bases; unmatched junction bases: 15. Germline V CDR1 and CDR2: SGHAT, FQNNGV. CDR3 loop: CASSGSGTGGIFREKLFF. CDR3 DNA: TGTGCCAGCAGCGGGTCCGGGACAGGGGGCATCTTTCGAGAAAAACTGTTTTTT. Full variable domain (remainder filled in from reference TRBV11-2 and TRBJ1-4): EAGVAQSPRYKIIEKRQSVAFWCNPISGHATLYWYQQILGQGPKLLIQFQNNGVVDDSQLPKDRFSAERLKGVDSTLKIQPAKLEDSAVYLCASSGSGTGGIFREKLFFGSGTQLSVL.